This TCR beta chain comes out of a study of blood T cell repertoires in COVID-19. Across the study: The study drew acute and convalescent COVID-19 samples from the United States, Italy and Spain. Sample material is recorded as cDNA or gDNA derived from T cells, B-cell-depleted T cells, or PBMCs.

Individuals aged 18 to 89 years were recruited from about two dozen US areas. Participants' own reports of clinical history determined their cohort assignment. CDR1 and CDR2 from the germline V gene are SGHDN and FVKESK. This CDR3 contains 13 residues. The J segment lost 7 bases and the V segment lost 2 bases, leaving 4 bases of the junction unmatched. The assay was immunoSEQ multiplex PCR, and TCRdb's table has in-frame clones only and misses some. This table has 200,000 to 250,000 clones, roughly 88% appearing once. This clone was observed once. The gene calls are TRBV14 and TRBJ1-2, with 7 bases aligning to TRBD1. Sequencing was performed on PBMCs or T cells enriched from blood (not recorded which). This receptor was identified in a middle-aged woman with acute COVID-19. The DNA for the CDR3 is TGTGCCAGCAGCCAAACAGGGGCGCGTGGCTACACCTTC. Its translation is CASSQTGARGYTF.